This T cell receptor beta chain was captured in a study of CD8+ T cells in alopecia areata. Study context: Among treated patients, oral tofacitinib was administered at 5 to 10 mg twice daily. Tofacitinib treatment spanned 6 to 18 months, with 6 months off drug afterward.

Turning to this clone: Its antigen is unidentified.

The authors extracted RNA and reverse transcribed it into cDNA as the sequencing template. Some clones are missing from TCRdb's copy, which holds only in-frame ones; the method was immunoSEQ multiplex PCR. The data hold 90,000 to 150,000 clones, with 35% to 40% observed a single time. The CDR3 loop spans 13 amino acids. Deletions cut 5 bases from V and 5 bases from J, with 15 bases between. Germline CDR1 reads SQVTM; CDR2 reads ANQGSEA. Study-wide results and caveats: Clonality exceeded that of normal scalp in lesional scalp, most notably in alopecia totalis/universalis. Researchers reported that TCR sharing among patients proved less clear than in mice, possibly HLA-linked.

The receptor was derived from a human donor with alopecia areata. The specimen was CD4+ T cells sorted from blood. This chain links TRBV29-1 with TRBJ1-1; D possibly corresponds to TRBD1 (6 bases). The CDR3 DNA sequence: TGCAGCGTTTCATCACAGGGAGGGACTGAAGCTTTCTTT. Protein sequence: CSVSSQGGTEAFF. The whole variable domain, remainder taken from reference TRBV29-1 and TRBJ1-1, is SAVISQKPSRDICQRGTSLTIQCQVDSQVTMMFWYRQQPGQSLTLIATANQGSEATYESGFVIDKFPISRPNLTFSTLTVSNMSPEDSSIYLCSVSSQGGTEAFFGQGTRLTVV.